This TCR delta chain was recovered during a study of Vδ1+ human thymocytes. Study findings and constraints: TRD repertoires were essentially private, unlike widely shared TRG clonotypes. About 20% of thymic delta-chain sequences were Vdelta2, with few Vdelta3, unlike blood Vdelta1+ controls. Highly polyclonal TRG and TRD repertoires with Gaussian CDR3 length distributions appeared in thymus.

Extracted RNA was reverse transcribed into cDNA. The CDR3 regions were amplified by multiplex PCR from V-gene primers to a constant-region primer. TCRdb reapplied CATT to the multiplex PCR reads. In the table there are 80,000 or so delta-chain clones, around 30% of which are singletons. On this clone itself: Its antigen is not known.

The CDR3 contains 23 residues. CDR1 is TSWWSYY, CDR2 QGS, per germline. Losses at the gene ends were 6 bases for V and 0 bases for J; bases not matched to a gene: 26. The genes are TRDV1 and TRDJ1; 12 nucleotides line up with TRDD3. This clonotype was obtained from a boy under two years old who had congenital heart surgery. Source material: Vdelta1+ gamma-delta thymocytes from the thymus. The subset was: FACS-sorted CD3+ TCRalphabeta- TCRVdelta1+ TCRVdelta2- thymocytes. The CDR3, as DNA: TGTGCTCTTGGACTAAAGGGACCTCCCCATCCTGGGGGATACGGGATTGACACCGATAAACTCATCTTT. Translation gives CALGLKGPPHPGGYGIDTDKLIF.